The sequence of this T cell receptor (beta chain) was determined in a study of beta chain features in type 1 diabetes. Expressed TCRB transcripts got sequenced, as all isolated RNA was reverse transcribed. Method: immunoSEQ multiplex PCR; TCRdb's copy keeps in-frame clones and lacks some. This sample has about 900,000 clones; about 17% occur once, and the top ten carry around 0.02%. Germline CDR1 reads ENHRY; CDR2 reads SYGVKD. V was pared by 2 bases and J by 0 bases, with 10 bases between. This CDR3 contains 16 residues. The source is a woman aged 18-35 years in good health. V gene TRBV10-3 combines with J gene TRBJ1-4; tentative D call: TRBD1 (6 bases). The sequenced sample was naive CD4+ T cells from blood. CDR3 in amino acids: CAISERGDPTNEKLFF. CDR3 in DNA: TGTGCCATCAGTGAGAGGGGGGATCCAACTAATGAAAAACTGTTTTTT.